This T cell receptor beta chain is from a study of T cell repertoires in cytomegalovirus infection. The sample holds a few counts of this clonotype. TCRdb redid the calling of the reads with MiXCR, one entry per CDR3 protein. There are around 490,000 distinct CDR3 sequences in the sample; 26% occur only once, and around 13% lies in the top ten. Looked up from germline, CDR1 is DFQATT and CDR2 is SNEGSKA (reference sequence). Losses at the gene ends were 7 bases for V and 7 bases for J; bases not matched to a gene: 10. This CDR3 is built from 15 residues. The J gene is TRBJ2-3, the V gene TRBV20-1; 14 bases agree with TRBD2. Sequencing input: PBMCs. The source of this sequence is a human donor in good health (CMV status not recorded). Some clones in this sample may be carry-over from other donors' samples. CDR3 in amino acids: CSGEAGLAGVNTQYF. The CDR3 DNA reads as TGCAGTGGTGAGGCGGGACTAGCGGGAGTAAATACGCAGTATTTT.